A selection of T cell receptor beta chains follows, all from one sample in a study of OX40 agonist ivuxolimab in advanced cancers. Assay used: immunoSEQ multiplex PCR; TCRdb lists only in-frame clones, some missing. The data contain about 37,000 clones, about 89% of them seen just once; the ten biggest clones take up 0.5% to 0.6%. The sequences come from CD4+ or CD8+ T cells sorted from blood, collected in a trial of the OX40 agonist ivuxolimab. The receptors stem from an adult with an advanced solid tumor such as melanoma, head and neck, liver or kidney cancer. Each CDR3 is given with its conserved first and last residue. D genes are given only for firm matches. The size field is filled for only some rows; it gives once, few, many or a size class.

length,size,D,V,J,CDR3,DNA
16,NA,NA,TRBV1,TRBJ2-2,CTSSQARGGNTGELFF,TGCACCAGCAGCCAAGCGAGAGGGGGGAACACCGGGGAGCTGTTTTTT
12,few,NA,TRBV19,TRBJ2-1,CASSIRINEQFF,TGTGCCAGTAGTATCAGAATCAATGAGCAGTTCTTC
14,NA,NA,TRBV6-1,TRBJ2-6,CASTASTGANVLTF,TGTGCCAGCACCGCTTCGACTGGGGCCAACGTCCTGACTTTC
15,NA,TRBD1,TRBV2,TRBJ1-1,CASRVTGYFNTEAFF,TGTGCCAGCAGGGTGACAGGGTATTTCAACACTGAAGCTTTCTTT
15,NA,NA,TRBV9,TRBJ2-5,CASSVATVPTETQYF,TGTGCCAGCAGCGTAGCTACAGTCCCTACGGAGACCCAGTACTTC
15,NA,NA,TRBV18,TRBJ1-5,CASSPPTGNNQPQHF,TGTGCCAGCTCACCACCGACGGGGAACAATCAGCCCCAGCATTTT
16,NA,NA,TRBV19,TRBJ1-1,CASSVTGSPMNTEAFF,TGTGCCAGTAGTGTAACCGGCAGCCCGATGAACACTGAAGCTTTCTTT
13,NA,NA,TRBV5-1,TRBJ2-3,CASSPEPTDTQYF,TGCGCCAGCAGCCCCGAACCCACAGATACGCAGTATTTT
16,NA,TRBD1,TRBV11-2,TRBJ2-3,CASRLTGISGTDTQYF,TGTGCCAGCAGGTTGACAGGGATCTCGGGCACAGATACGCAGTATTTT
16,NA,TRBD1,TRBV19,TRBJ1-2,CASSGDRGAFPYGYTF,TGTGCCAGTAGTGGGGACAGGGGCGCTTTCCCCTATGGCTACACCTTC
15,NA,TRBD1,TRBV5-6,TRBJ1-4,CASSGRDRGGEKLFF,TGTGCCAGCAGCGGAAGGGACAGGGGAGGGGAAAAACTGTTTTTT
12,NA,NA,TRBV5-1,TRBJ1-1,CASSREAAEAFF,TGCGCCAGCAGCAGGGAGGCCGCTGAAGCTTTCTTT
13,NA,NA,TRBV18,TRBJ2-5,CASSPGIQETQYF,TGTGCCAGCTCACCAGGCATCCAAGAGACCCAGTACTTC
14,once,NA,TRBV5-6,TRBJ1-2,CASSFAGREYGYTF,TGTGCCAGCAGCTTCGCAGGGCGAGAGTATGGCTACACCTTC
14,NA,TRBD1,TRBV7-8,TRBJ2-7,CASSLGVQGNEQYF,TGTGCCAGCAGCTTAGGCGTACAGGGGAACGAGCAGTACTTC
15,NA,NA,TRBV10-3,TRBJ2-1,CAIGDGYGENNEQFF,TGTGCCATCGGAGACGGATACGGAGAGAACAATGAGCAGTTCTTC
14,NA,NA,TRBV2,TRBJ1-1,CASSVGRGVTEAFF,TGTGCCAGCAGTGTAGGGAGGGGGGTCACTGAAGCTTTCTTT
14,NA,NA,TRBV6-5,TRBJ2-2,CASSSTGNTGELFF,TGTGCCAGCAGTTCCACAGGGAACACCGGGGAGCTGTTTTTT
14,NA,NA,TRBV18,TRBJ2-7,CASSPGGPSYEQYF,TGTGCCAGCTCACCTGGGGGACCTTCGTACGAGCAGTACTTC
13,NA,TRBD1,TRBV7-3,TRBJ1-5,CASSHRGGQPQHF,TGTGCCAGCAGCCACAGGGGTGGGCAGCCCCAGCATTTT
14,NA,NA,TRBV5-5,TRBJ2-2,CASSFQGRTGELFF,TGTGCCAGCAGCTTCCAGGGTCGGACCGGGGAGCTGTTTTTT
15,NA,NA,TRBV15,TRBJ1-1,CATSRGKTENTEAFF,TGTGCCACCAGCAGAGGGAAGACAGAGAACACTGAAGCTTTCTTT
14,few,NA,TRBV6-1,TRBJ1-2,CASSDYRDDYGYTF,TGTGCCAGCAGTGATTACCGGGACGACTATGGCTACACCTTC
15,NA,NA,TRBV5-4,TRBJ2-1,CASSPTTDSYNEQFF,TGTGCCAGCAGCCCTACAACGGACTCCTACAATGAGCAGTTCTTC
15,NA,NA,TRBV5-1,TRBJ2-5,CASSLGGGTQETQYF,TGCGCCAGCAGCTTGGGTGGGGGGACTCAAGAGACCCAGTACTTC
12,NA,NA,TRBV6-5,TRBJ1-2,CASSLSGTGYTF,TGTGCCAGCAGTTTGTCAGGGACGGGCTACACCTTC
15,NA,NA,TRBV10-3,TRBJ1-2,CAISEGERGNYGYTF,TGTGCCATCAGCGAGGGGGAGAGAGGCAACTATGGCTACACCTTC
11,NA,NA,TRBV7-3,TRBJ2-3,CASSQGDTQYF,TGTGCCAGTTCTCAGGGGGATACGCAGTATTTT
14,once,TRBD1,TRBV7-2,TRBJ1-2,CASNLGPGQWGYTF,TGTGCCAGCAACCTAGGGCCGGGACAGTGGGGCTACACCTTC
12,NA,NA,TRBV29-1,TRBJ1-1,CSGDRTNTEAFF,TGCAGCGGTGACAGGACGAACACTGAAGCTTTCTTT
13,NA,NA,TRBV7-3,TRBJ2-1,CASSEQPGAEQFF,TGTGCCAGCAGCGAACAGCCAGGGGCCGAGCAGTTCTTC
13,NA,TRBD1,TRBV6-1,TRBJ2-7,CASSGSTGAPQYF,TGTGCCAGCAGTGGGTCCACAGGGGCCCCCCAGTACTTC
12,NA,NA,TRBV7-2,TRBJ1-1,CASSLDRTEAFF,TGTGCCAGCAGCTTAGATCGGACTGAAGCTTTCTTT
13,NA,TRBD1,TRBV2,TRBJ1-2,CASTRGRDYGYTF,TGTGCCAGCACCAGGGGGCGAGACTATGGCTACACCTTC
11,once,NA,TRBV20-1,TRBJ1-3,CSAGAGNTIYF,TGCAGTGCTGGGGCGGGAAACACCATATATTTT
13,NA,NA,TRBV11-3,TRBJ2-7,CASSGGVGYEQYF,TGTGCCAGCAGTGGAGGAGTGGGATACGAGCAGTACTTC
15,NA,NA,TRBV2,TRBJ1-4,CASKPGLNSNEKLFF,TGTGCCAGCAAGCCGGGACTGAATTCGAATGAAAAACTGTTTTTT
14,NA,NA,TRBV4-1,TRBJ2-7,CASSQPDRSYEQYF,TGCGCCAGCAGCCAACCTGACAGATCCTACGAGCAGTACTTC
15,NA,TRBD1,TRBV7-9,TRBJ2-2,CASSYGTANTGELFF,TGTGCCAGCAGCTACGGGACAGCGAACACCGGGGAGCTGTTTTTT
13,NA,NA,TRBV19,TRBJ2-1,CASSISDYNEQFF,TGTGCCAGTAGTATATCCGACTACAATGAGCAGTTCTTC
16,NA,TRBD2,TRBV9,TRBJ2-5,CASSVGSGGVQETQYF,TGTGCCAGCAGCGTAGGAAGCGGGGGGGTACAAGAGACCCAGTACTTC
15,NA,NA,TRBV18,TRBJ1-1,CASSPAPVASTEAFF,TGTGCCAGCTCACCTGCTCCGGTCGCCAGCACTGAAGCTTTCTTT
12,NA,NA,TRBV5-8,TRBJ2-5,CASSLVEETQYF,TGTGCCAGCAGCTTGGTTGAAGAGACCCAGTACTTC
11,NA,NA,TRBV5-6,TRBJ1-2,CASSSYYGYTF,TGTGCCAGCAGCTCCTACTATGGCTACACCTTC
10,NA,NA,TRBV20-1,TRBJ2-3,CSAAGATQYF,TGCAGTGCCGCAGGGGCTACGCAGTATTTT
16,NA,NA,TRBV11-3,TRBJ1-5,CASSLGRAHSNQPQHF,TGTGCCAGCAGCTTAGGGAGGGCCCATAGCAATCAGCCCCAGCATTTT
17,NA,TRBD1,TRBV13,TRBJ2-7,CASSARVTGEPSYEQYF,TGTGCCAGCAGCGCCCGCGTCACAGGGGAACCTTCCTACGAGCAGTACTTC
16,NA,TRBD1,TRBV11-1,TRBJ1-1,CASSDPGGLMNTEAFF,TGTGCCAGCAGCGACCCAGGGGGACTCATGAACACTGAAGCTTTCTTT